What follows are 5 T cell receptor beta chains derived from one specimen sequenced in a study of blood T cells in healthy people across ages. Primed by a sample-barcoded 5' primer and a J-beta primer mix, a second PCR proceeded for about 6 to 11 cycles. TCRdb analysed the 5' RACE reads with MiXCR anew, one entry per CDR3 protein. Found here are about 1 million distinct CDR3 sequences, 45% of them singletons; the top ten hold under 20%. Source material: blood. These receptors came from an older woman in good health.

The chain combines TRBV5-1 with TRBJ2-4; 10 bases are a match to TRBD2. With the DNA end fitting TRBJ2-7 better, the J assignment may be wrong. The germline gives CDR1 SGHRS, CDR2 YFSETQ. The CDR3 runs 14 residues. The CDR3 bases are TGCGCCAGCAAGTTGGCTAGCGGGAGTCTCGAGCAGTACTTC. This codes for CASKLASGSLEQYF.

The chain couples TRBV2 to TRBJ2-5; 10 bases match TRBD1. This CDR3 is built from 16 residues. From germline, CDR1 is SNHLY and CDR2 FYNNEI. The V gene end was trimmed by 6 bases and the J gene end by 2 bases; junction bases not matched to a gene: 9. CDR3 sequence reads: CASRPKWGQGQETQYF. The CDR3 DNA reads as TGTGCCAGCAGGCCCAAATGGGGACAGGGGCAAGAGACCCAGTACTTC.

On this clonotype itself: A much more abundant neighbour one base away suggests this may be a read error. V gene TRBV20-1 combines with J gene TRBJ2-7; D is uncertain. The CDR3 contains 14 residues. Trimming left V 2 bases short and J 0 bases short, with 11 bases between. Looked up from germline, CDR1 is DFQATT and CDR2 is SNEGSKA (reference sequence). CDR3 loop: CSARQWQCSYEQYF. The CDR3 DNA is TGCAGTGCTAGACAATGGCAGTGCTCCTACGAGCAGTACTTC.

In the case of this clonotype: At one boundary the junction diverges from the germline segment, which might be a read error. This chain joins TRBV28 and TRBJ1-6, with D maybe TRBD1 (5 bases). The CDR3 loop spans 15 amino acids. Germline V lookup: CDR1 MDHEN, CDR2 SYDVKM. The CDR3 reads CSSSGTGTLDSPLHF. Written as DNA, the CDR3 is TGTTCCAGCAGTGGAACAGGAACGCTTGATTCACCCCTCCACTTT.

V and J are TRBV20-1 and TRBJ2-3; 8 bases align to TRBD2. Per germline, CDR1 DFQATT and CDR2 SNEGSKA (reference sequence). Losses at the gene ends were 8 bases for V and 6 bases for J; bases not matched to a gene: 13. CDR3 length: 14 residues. The CDR3 DNA reads TGCAGTACCCCGCGGGGGGCCGCTATTGATACGCAGTATTTT. Translation gives CSTPRGAAIDTQYF.